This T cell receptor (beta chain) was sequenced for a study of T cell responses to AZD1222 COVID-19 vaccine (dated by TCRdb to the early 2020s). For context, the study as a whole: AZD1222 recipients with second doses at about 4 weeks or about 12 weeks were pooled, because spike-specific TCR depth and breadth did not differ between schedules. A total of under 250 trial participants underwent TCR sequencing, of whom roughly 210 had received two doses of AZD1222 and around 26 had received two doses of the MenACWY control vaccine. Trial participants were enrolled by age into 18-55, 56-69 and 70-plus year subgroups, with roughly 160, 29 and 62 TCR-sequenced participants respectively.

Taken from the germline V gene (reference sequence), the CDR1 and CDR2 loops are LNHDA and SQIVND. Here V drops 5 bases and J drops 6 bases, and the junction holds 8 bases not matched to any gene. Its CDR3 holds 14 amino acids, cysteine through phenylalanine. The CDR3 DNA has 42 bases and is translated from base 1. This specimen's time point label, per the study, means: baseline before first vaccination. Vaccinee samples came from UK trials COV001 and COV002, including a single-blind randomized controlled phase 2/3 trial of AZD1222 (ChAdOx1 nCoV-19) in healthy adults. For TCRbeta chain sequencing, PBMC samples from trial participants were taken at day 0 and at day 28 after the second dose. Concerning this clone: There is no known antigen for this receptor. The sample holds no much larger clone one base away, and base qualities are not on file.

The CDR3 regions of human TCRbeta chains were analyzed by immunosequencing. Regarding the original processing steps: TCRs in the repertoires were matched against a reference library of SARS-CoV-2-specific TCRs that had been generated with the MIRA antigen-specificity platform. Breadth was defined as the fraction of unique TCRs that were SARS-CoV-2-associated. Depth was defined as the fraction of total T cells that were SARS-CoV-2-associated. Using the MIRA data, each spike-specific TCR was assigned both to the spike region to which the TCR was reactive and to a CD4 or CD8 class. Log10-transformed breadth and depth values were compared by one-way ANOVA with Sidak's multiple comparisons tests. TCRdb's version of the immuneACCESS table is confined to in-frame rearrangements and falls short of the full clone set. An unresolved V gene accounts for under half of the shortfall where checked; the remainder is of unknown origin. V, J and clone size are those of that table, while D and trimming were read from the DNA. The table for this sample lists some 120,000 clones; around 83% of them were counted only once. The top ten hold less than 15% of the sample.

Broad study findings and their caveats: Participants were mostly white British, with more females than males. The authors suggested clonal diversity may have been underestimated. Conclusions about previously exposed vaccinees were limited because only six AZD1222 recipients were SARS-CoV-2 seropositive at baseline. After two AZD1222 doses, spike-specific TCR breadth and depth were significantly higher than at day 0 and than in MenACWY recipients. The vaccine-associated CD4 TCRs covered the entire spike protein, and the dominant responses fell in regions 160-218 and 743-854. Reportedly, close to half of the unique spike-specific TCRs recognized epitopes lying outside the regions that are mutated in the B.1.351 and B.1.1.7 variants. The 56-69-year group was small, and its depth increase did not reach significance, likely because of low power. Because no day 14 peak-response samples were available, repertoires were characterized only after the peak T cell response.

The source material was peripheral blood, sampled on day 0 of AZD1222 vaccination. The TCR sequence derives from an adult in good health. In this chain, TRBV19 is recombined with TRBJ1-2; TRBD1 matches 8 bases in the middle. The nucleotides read TGTGCCAGTAGTCCGACCGGACAGGGTCATGGCTACACCTTC. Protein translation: CASSPTGQGHGYTF.